One sample yielded the 22 T cell receptor beta chains listed below, sequenced in a study of beta chain features in type 1 diabetes. Study conclusions and caveats: Type 1 diabetes patients had moderately but significantly shorter TCRB CDR3s in all four CD4+ subsets.

Expressed TCRB transcripts were sequenced because the isolated RNA had all been reverse transcribed beforehand. Profiling relied on immunoSEQ multiplex PCR, and the TCRdb table lists in-frame clones only, not all of them. The sample contains about 260,000 clones, around 20% of which appear only once. No antigens are known for them. The sample was naive CD4+ T cells from blood. The origin of the receptors is a woman between 35 and 50 years old with type 1 diabetes.

The V gene is TRBV4-3, the J gene TRBJ2-5; TRBD1 matches 8 bases. The length of the CDR3 is 16 residues. Trimming removed 0 bases from V and 4 bases from J; junction bases left unmatched: 7. Germline values: CDR1 LGHNA, CDR2 YSLEER. The CDR3 DNA reads as TGCGCCAGCAGCCAAGATTACAGGGGGTTCGGAGAGACCCAGTACTTC. Protein sequence: CASSQDYRGFGETQYF.

This clone has only a few counts. This rearrangement joins TRBV29-1 to TRBJ1-1; a possible D gene is TRBD1 (5 bases). The germline V and J ends were trimmed by 4 bases and 0 bases, with 9 bases remaining between them. CDR1 is SQVTM and CDR2 is ANQGSEA in the germline V gene. This CDR3 contains 13 residues. The CDR3 bases are TGCAGCGTTGGACAGCCCATGAACACTGAAGCTTTCTTT. Translated: CSVGQPMNTEAFF. Full variable domain (outside the CDR3, taken from reference TRBV29-1 and TRBJ1-1): SAVISQKPSRDICQRGTSLTIQCQVDSQVTMMFWYRQQPGQSLTLIATANQGSEATYESGFVIDKFPISRPNLTFSTLTVSNMSPEDSSIYLCSVGQPMNTEAFFGQGTRLTVV.

Only a few counts were recorded for this clone. The rearrangement links TRBV7-2 to TRBJ2-7, with TRBD1 as a possible D gene (6 bases). The V end was cut by 5 bases, the J end by 4 bases, with 12 bases between. CDR1 and CDR2 (germline): SGHTA, FQGNSA. The CDR3 spans 13 residues. The CDR3 is CASSRSGEYEQYF. CDR3 in DNA: TGTGCCAGCAGCCGCTCAGGGGAGTACGAGCAGTACTTC.

The chain uses TRBV29-1 and TRBJ1-2, with 8 bases identical to TRBD1. The CDR3 spans 13 residues. Unmatched junction bases numbered 11, after V lost 5 bases and J lost 9 bases. Germline V gene data show CDR1 as SQVTM and CDR2 as ANQGSEA. CDR3 loop: CSVQKGQASRYTF. CDR3 DNA: TGCAGCGTTCAGAAGGGACAGGCGAGTCGCTACACCTTC.

V gene TRBV5-1 combines with J gene TRBJ2-7, with TRBD2 as a possible D gene (6 bases). Trimming removed 0 bases from V and 4 bases from J, with 11 bases in between. This CDR3 is built from 14 residues. CDR1 and CDR2 (germline): SGHRS, YFSETQ. CDR3 bases: TGCGCCAGCAGCTTGGGCGGGGCGATATACGAGCAGTACTTC. Translating it yields CASSLGGAIYEQYF.

This clone was observed a handful of times. V usage is TRBV18 and J usage is TRBJ1-2; TRBD1 matches at 9 bases. The CDR3 has 16 residues. In germline, CDR1 is KGHSH, CDR2 LQKENI. The V gene end was trimmed by 3 bases and the J gene end by 8 bases; junction bases not matched to a gene: 13. CDR3 in DNA: TGTGCCAGCTCACCGGCTACCGGGACAGGGAGATCCGGCTACACCTTC. Amino acid sequence: CASSPATGTGRSGYTF.

This chain joins TRBV5-1 and TRBJ2-7; weak D call: TRBD2 (5 bases). Germline V gives CDR1 SGHRS, CDR2 YFSETQ. The V end was cut by 4 bases, the J end by 5 bases, with 19 bases between. CDR3 length: 15 residues. The CDR3 loop is CASSGDPGFVHEQYF. In DNA, the CDR3 is TGCGCCAGCAGCGGTGACCCGGGATTCGTCCACGAGCAGTACTTC.

The gene calls are TRBV7-9 and TRBJ2-1; 8 bases match TRBD2. CDR1 and CDR2 from the germline V gene are SEHNR and FQNEAQ (reference sequence). The J segment lost 3 bases and the V segment lost 1 base, leaving 5 bases of the junction unmatched. This CDR3 region has 16 residues. The CDR3 sequence: CASSLDRTSGYNEQFF. The CDR3 DNA is TGTGCCAGCAGCTTAGATAGAACTAGCGGCTACAATGAGCAGTTCTTC.

The chain joins TRBV5-4 to TRBJ2-5, with D perhaps matching TRBD2 (6 bases). Between the trimmed V and J ends, which lost 2 bases and 3 bases, there was a span of 8 bases. CDR3 length equals 13 residues. In germline, CDR1 is SGHNT, CDR2 YYREEE (reference sequence). The CDR3 here is CASSFWGEETQYF. The CDR3 DNA reads TGTGCCAGCAGCTTTTGGGGGGAAGAGACCCAGTACTTC.

The rearrangement uses TRBV25-1 and TRBJ2-7; TRBD1 matches at 9 bases. The CDR3 sequence is 15 residues long. Germline CDR1 reads MGHDK; CDR2 reads SYGVNS. The V and J ends lost 2 bases and 7 bases, in that order; junction bases with no gene match: 9. DNA for the CDR3: TGTGCCAGCAGTGAACCGGGGACAGGGACGAGAGAGCAGTACTTC. This codes for CASSEPGTGTREQYF.

The chain is built from TRBV7-8 and TRBJ2-5, with TRBD2 matching 7 bases. The V gene's germline CDR1 is SGHVS and CDR2 FQNEAQ. V trimming: 5 bases; J trimming: 2 bases; junction bases outside the gene matches: 8. CDR3 size: 15 residues. The CDR3 is CASSPARRGQETQYF. CDR3 nucleotides: TGTGCCAGCAGCCCCGCTCGGCGGGGGCAAGAGACCCAGTACTTC.

V is TRBV29-1 and J is TRBJ1-2, with a possible D match to TRBD1 (5 bases). Germline lookup yields CDR1 SQVTM and CDR2 ANQGSEA. This CDR3 region has 11 residues. V lost 6 bases and J 6 bases, leaving 11 bases between the germline ends. In DNA form, the CDR3 reads TGCAGCGTCGTGGGGGGGGATGGCTACACCTTC. Its translation is CSVVGGDGYTF. Complete variable domain (other parts from reference TRBV29-1 and TRBJ1-2): SAVISQKPSRDICQRGTSLTIQCQVDSQVTMMFWYRQQPGQSLTLIATANQGSEATYESGFVIDKFPISRPNLTFSTLTVSNMSPEDSSIYLCSVVGGDGYTFGSGTRLTVV.

This rearrangement joins TRBV5-5 to TRBJ2-5; D might be TRBD1 (5 bases). The CDR3 extends over 17 amino acids. V gave up 4 bases and J gave up 5 bases, with 24 bases separating them. CDR1 is SGHKS and CDR2 is YYEKEE in the germline V gene (reference sequence). The CDR3 sequence: CASSPPHVAGPEETQYF. For the CDR3, the DNA is TGTGCCAGCAGCCCCCCCCATGTGGCAGGGCCAGAGGAGACCCAGTACTTC. The full variable domain, rest sourced from reference TRBV5-5 and TRBJ2-5, is DAGVTQSPTHLIKTRGQQVTLRCSPISGHKSVSWYQQVLGQGPQFIFQYYEKEERGRGNFPDRFSARQFPNYSSELNVNALLLGDSALYLCASSPPHVAGPEETQYFGPGTRLLVL.

This clone was detected a few times. Other DNA sequences from this sample encode an identical CDR3 as well. V is TRBV18 and J is TRBJ2-3; D uncertain. This CDR3 contains 13 residues. V lost 3 bases and J lost 1, with 5 bases in between. Germline lookup yields CDR1 KGHSH and CDR2 LQKENI. The CDR3 loop is CASSPRGTDTQYF. DNA for the CDR3: TGTGCCAGCTCACCCCGCGGCACAGATACGCAGTATTTT.

This clone was observed a few times. The genes are TRBV5-8 and TRBJ2-1; D uncertain. The V end was cut by 2 bases, the J end by 0 bases, with 6 bases between. Germline CDR1 reads SGHTS; CDR2 reads YDEGEE. This CDR3 region has 14 residues. This CDR3 reads CASSFGSSYNEQFF. The CDR3 DNA follows: TGTGCCAGCAGCTTTGGTAGCTCCTACAATGAGCAGTTCTTC. The variable domain in full, completed from reference TRBV5-8 and TRBJ2-1, reads EAGVTQSPTHLIKTRGQQATLRCSPISGHTSVYWYQQALGLGLQFLLWYDEGEERNRGNFPPRFSGRQFPNYSSELNVNALELEDSALYLCASSFGSSYNEQFFGPGTRLTVL.

This clone appeared a few times. The chain uses TRBV11-2 and TRBJ2-1, with a tentative D call TRBD2 (5 bases). Germline V gene data show CDR1 as SGHAT and CDR2 as FQNNGV. The CDR3 contains 13 residues. V was trimmed by 1 base and J by 8 bases, leaving 9 bases between them. In DNA form, the CDR3 reads TGTGCCAGCAGCTTAGTCCTAGCCTATGAGCAGTTCTTC. The encoded protein is CASSLVLAYEQFF.

This clone was seen a handful of times. The chain recombines TRBV29-1 with TRBJ2-7; perhaps TRBD2 as D (5 bases). Per germline, CDR1 SQVTM and CDR2 ANQGSEA. V dropped 0 bases and J dropped 5 bases, with 11 bases sitting between them. The CDR3 consists of 13 residues. The CDR3 region is CSVEDGGGDEQYF. The DNA of the CDR3 is TGCAGCGTTGAAGATGGCGGAGGCGACGAGCAGTACTTC.

This chain connects TRBV7-2 to TRBJ1-1; D remains unclear. CDR1 and CDR2 from the germline V gene are SGHTA and FQGNSA. CDR3 length: 12 residues. Trimming left V 4 bases short and J 10 bases short, with 13 bases between. The CDR3: CASSSGPLAAFF. For the CDR3, the DNA is TGTGCCAGCAGCTCGGGTCCCTTGGCAGCTTTCTTT.

The V call is TRBV29-1, the J call TRBJ1-1, with 7 bases that match TRBD1. Germline CDR1 and CDR2: SQVTM and ANQGSEA. There are 13 residues in the CDR3. With 5 bases clipped from V and 3 bases from J, the junction kept 6 bases outside the gene matches. DNA of the CDR3: TGCAGCGTTTCCGGACAGGCCTACACTGAAGCTTTCTTT. Translating it yields CSVSGQAYTEAFF.

This clone came up a few times. The chain carries TRBV2 and TRBJ1-2; D is uncertain. The V end was cut by 6 bases, the J end by 6 bases, with 11 bases between. The CDR3 sequence is 12 residues long. Germline V CDR1 and CDR2: SNHLY, FYNNEI. The CDR3 region is CASRGERDGYTF. The CDR3 nucleotides read TGTGCCAGCAGGGGAGAAAGGGATGGCTACACCTTC.

The CDR3 sequence is CASSLMRDRDGANVLTF. The DNA of the CDR3 is TGTGCCAGCAGCTTGATGAGGGACAGAGACGGAGCCAACGTCCTGACTTTC. The J gene is TRBJ2-6, the V gene TRBV5-4, with TRBD1 matching over 7 bases. In germline, CDR1 is SGHNT, CDR2 YYREEE (reference sequence). The CDR3 has 17 residues. V gave up 1 base and J gave up 7 bases; unmatched junction bases: 11.

This clone was counted a few times. The V gene is TRBV7-9, the J gene TRBJ2-5, with D perhaps TRBD2 (5 bases). The CDR3 has 14 amino acids. The germline V gene has CDR1 SEHNR and CDR2 FQNEAQ (reference sequence). Trimming shortened V by 4 bases and J by 5 bases, and 14 bases separated the two germline ends. CDR3 nucleotide sequence: TGTGCCAGCAGCTCGGACTGGTCCCCTGAGACCCAGTACTTC. Its protein product is CASSSDWSPETQYF. Looking up the rest from reference TRBV7-9 and TRBJ2-5 gives the full variable domain: DTGVSQNPRHKITKRGQNVTFRCDPISEHNRLYWYRQTLGQGPEFLTYFQNEAQLEKSRLLSDRFSAERPKGSFSTLEIQRTEQGDSAMYLCASSSDWSPETQYFGPGTRLLVL.